What follows are 11 T cell receptor beta chains derived from one specimen sequenced in a study of tumor-infiltrating lymphocytes in primary liver carcinoma. Starting material of 500 ng total RNA yielded TCR beta cDNA via a constant-region primer. Amplification in three nested multiplex PCR rounds with slightly modified ARM-PCR gave rise to TCR beta libraries. The opening two PCR rounds, about 11 cycles each, paired TRBV1-TRBV30 forward primers with a C-beta reverse primer. TCRdb used MiXCR to reprocess the multiplex PCR reads, holding one entry per CDR3 protein. This sample has 95,000 to 150,000 distinct CDR3 sequences, with 60% to 70% found just once. Without any cell sorting, about 18-31 mg of bulk tissue yielded co-extracted RNA and DNA. Sequenced sample: liver tumor tissue from sampling region 1. Subset meaning: tumor region T1, superior pole. Receptor source: a woman aged 55 to 70 with primary liver carcinoma and hepatitis B virus infection.

With respect to this clonotype: This may arise from a read error, as a much more abundant clone is one base away. The J gene is TRBJ1-1, the V gene TRBV12-3 or TRBV12-4; tentative D call: TRBD1 (6 bases). CDR3 size: 14 residues. Trimming took off 3 bases at V and 1 base at J, with 9 bases between the two ends. CDR3 loop: CASSFTGTNTEAFF. The CDR3 DNA sequence: TGTGCCAGCAGTTTTACAGGGACGAACACTGAAGCTTTCTTT.

Only a few counts were recorded for this clonotype. The J gene is TRBJ2-7, the V gene TRBV28; D unclear. This CDR3 has 12 residues. In germline, CDR1 is MDHEN, CDR2 SYDVKM. V lost 5 bases to trimming and J lost 4 bases, with 9 bases between them. In DNA, the CDR3 is TGTGCCAGCAGTCAGACCGCATACGAGCAGTACTTC. Translated, it gives CASSQTAYEQYF.

Comments on this clonotype: A much larger clone is a single base away; this may be a read error. The chain carries TRBV6-6 and TRBJ1-4; 10 bases fit TRBD1. CDR1 and CDR2 from the germline V gene are MNHNY and SVGAGI (reference sequence). V was pared by 5 bases and J by 8 bases, with 5 bases of the junction left unmatched. The CDR3 has 14 residues. CDR3 sequence: CASSLTGGKEKLFF. The CDR3, as DNA: TGTGCCAGCAGTCTGACAGGGGGCAAAGAAAAACTGTTTTTT.

J is TRBJ2-2 and V is TRBV5-1, with D perhaps matching TRBD2 (6 bases). Germline V gene sequence: CDR1 SGHRS, CDR2 YFSETQ. The CDR3 covers 16 residues. Trimming removed 0 bases at V and 6 bases at J, with 15 bases between. CDR3 in DNA: TGCGCCAGCAGCTTGGCCCTAACTAGCAAAGCCGGGGAGCTGTTTTTT. Translated: CASSLALTSKAGELFF.

About this clonotype: At one end the junction does not follow the germline gene, possibly because of a read error. The chain has TRBV6-2 or TRBV6-3 and TRBJ2-7; D gene unclear. Germline CDR1 and CDR2: MNHEY and SVGEGT. The CDR3 loop spans 11 amino acids. CDR3: CASSEKYEKYF. CDR3 nucleotides: TGTGCCAGCAGTGAGAAATACGAGAAGTACTTC.

This clonotype was observed many times. The chain has TRBV12-3 or TRBV12-4 and TRBJ1-1; no firm D call. The CDR3 sequence is 10 residues long. The V end was cut by 5 bases, the J end by 7 bases, with 5 bases between. CDR3 DNA: TGTGCCAGCAGTAGAAGTGAAGCTTTCTTT. Its protein product is CASSRSEAFF.

Concerning this clonotype: A read error is possible here, since a much larger clone lies one base away. The chain joins TRBV6-5 to TRBJ1-1, with D unresolved. Per the germline V gene, CDR1 is MNHEY and CDR2 is SVGAGI. The CDR3 consists of 17 residues. V was clipped by 0 bases and J by 4 bases, with 18 bases between them. The CDR3 DNA is TGTGCCAGCAGTTACTCCAGCAGAAGCGTCTGGAGCACTGAAGCTTTCTTT. Protein sequence: CASSYSSRSVWSTEAFF.

The chain uses TRBV24-1 and TRBJ2-4; the match to TRBD1 covers 11 bases. This CDR3 has 14 amino acids. CDR1 and CDR2 (germline): KGHDR, SFDVKD. Trimming cost V 9 bases and J 5 bases; bases outside gene matches: 5. DNA for the CDR3: TGTGCCACCGGGACAGGGGGGAGGGAAAACATTCAGTACTTC. Amino acid sequence: CATGTGGRENIQYF.

This clonotype was counted only a few times. The rearrangement uses TRBV5-5 and TRBJ2-5, with D perhaps TRBD1 (5 bases). This CDR3 is 17 amino acids long. CDR1 and CDR2 from the germline V gene are SGHKS and YYEKEE (reference sequence). The ends were cut back, 4 bases at V and 4 bases at J, with 23 bases in the middle. CDR3 in amino acids: CASSPGVGLQLRETQYF. DNA of the CDR3: TGTGCCAGCAGCCCGGGCGTGGGGCTCCAATTGAGAGAGACCCAGTACTTC.

V gene TRBV10-3 combines with J gene TRBJ2-3; D remains ambiguous. This CDR3 comprises 15 residues. V lost 7 bases and J 2 bases, leaving 16 bases between the germline ends. Germline assignment: CDR1 ENHRY and CDR2 SYGVKD. The CDR3 is CAINLDSESTDTQYF. CDR3 nucleotides: TGTGCCATCAACCTAGACTCCGAGTCCACAGATACGCAGTATTTT.

With regard to this clonotype: This may stem from a read error, because a much larger clone lies one nucleotide away. The V call is TRBV4-1, the J call TRBJ2-1, with 10 nucleotides matching TRBD2. The CDR3 contains 16 residues. Germline assignment: CDR1 MGHRA and CDR2 YSYEKL. Trimming took 3 bases from V and 5 from J; bases not matched to a gene: 7. The CDR3 reads CASSHVAGGAHNEQFF. CDR3 coding DNA: TGCGCCAGCAGCCATGTAGCGGGAGGTGCCCACAATGAGCAGTTCTTC.